These T cell receptor beta chains were read from a single sample in a study of T cell repertoires in cytomegalovirus infection. A single record per CDR3 protein comes from TCRdb applying MiXCR to the reads. The table lists about 890,000 distinct CDR3 sequences, 30% to 40% of them singletons. These TCRs' antigens remain unknown. The sequenced sample was cultured CD8+ T cells from PBMCs, obtained from culture after CMV antigen stimulation. These receptors came from a human donor in good health (CMV status not recorded). Some clones in this sample may be carry-over from other donors' samples. CDR3s include the opening cysteine and the closing phenylalanine or tryptophan. A D gene is named only where the DNA matches it firmly. Part of the rows lack a size; the others show once, few, many or a class for expanded clones.

TRBJ2-5 few TRBV7-8 NA CASSLVLRDDTQYF TGTGCCAGCAGCTTAGTTTTGCGGGATGACACCCAGTACTTC
TRBJ2-5 NA TRBV7-6 NA CASSASFPETQYF TGTGCTAGCAGCGCCTCCTTCCCGGAGACCCAGTACTTC
TRBJ1-1 NA TRBV12-5 NA CASGLTPWTRLGGEAFF TGTGCTAGTGGTTTGACCCCCTGGACCCGGCTTGGGGGTGAAGCTTTCTTT
TRBJ2-1 NA TRBV6-6 TRBD1 CASRVQGANEQFF TGTGCCAGCAGGGTGCAGGGGGCGAATGAGCAGTTCTTC
TRBJ2-6 few TRBV19 TRBD1 CASIKGASRSGANVLTF TGTGCCAGTATCAAGGGGGCCTCGAGGTCTGGGGCCAACGTCCTGACTTTC
TRBJ2-5 NA TRBV7-9 TRBD2 CASRKTGGETQYF TGTGCCAGCCGGAAAACGGGAGGGGAGACCCAGTACTTC
TRBJ2-7 NA TRBV12-5 NA CASGLVAGAWIEQYF TGTGCTAGTGGTTTGGTAGCAGGGGCGTGGATCGAGCAGTACTTC
TRBJ2-3 NA TRBV7-9 TRBD2 CASSEGLAETDTQYF TGTGCCAGCAGCGAGGGACTAGCGGAGACAGATACGCAGTATTTT
TRBJ2-5 NA TRBV27 NA CASRIQGAETQYF TGTGCCAGCCGAATACAGGGAGCAGAGACCCAGTACTTC
TRBJ2-1 NA TRBV12-3/TRBV12-4 TRBD2 CASTVAGDEQFF TGTGCCAGCACCGTAGCGGGAGATGAGCAGTTCTTC
TRBJ2-1 few TRBV20-1 TRBD1 CSARDLGTGNNEQFF TGCAGTGCTAGAGATCTAGGGACAGGGAACAATGAGCAGTTCTTC
TRBJ1-1 few TRBV10-3 TRBD1 CAIRLPGQGKNTEAFF TGTGCCATCAGGTTACCGGGACAGGGGAAGAACACTGAAGCTTTCTTT
TRBJ2-3 few TRBV24-1 TRBD2 CATSEWDYHRGSDTQYF TGTGCCACCAGTGAATGGGACTACCATAGGGGTTCAGATACGCAGTATTTT
TRBJ2-1 few TRBV29-1 NA CSVDRGSSYNEQFF TGCAGCGTTGACAGGGGAAGCTCCTACAATGAGCAGTTCTTC
TRBJ1-2 many TRBV4-1 TRBD1 CASSLEPYRGGNYGYTF TGCGCCAGCAGCTTGGAACCTTACAGGGGGGGGAACTATGGCTACACCTTC
TRBJ2-5 few TRBV3-1 TRBD2 CASSFSSGTSGGETQYF TGTGCCAGCAGCTTCTCCTCCGGGACTAGCGGGGGTGAGACCCAGTACTTC
TRBJ1-5 few TRBV6-1 TRBD1 CASSEELSGTGVAVDQPQHF TGTGCCAGCAGTGAAGAGTTATCCGGGACAGGGGTGGCGGTAGATCAGCCCCAGCATTTT
TRBJ1-2 NA TRBV28 NA CASSRVDGDLNYGYTF TGTGCCAGCAGTCGGGTCGACGGAGATCTTAACTATGGCTACACCTTC
TRBJ1-1 NA TRBV6-2/TRBV6-3 TRBD1 CASSIPRTGLEAFF TGTGCCAGCAGTATACCGAGGACAGGTCTTGAAGCTTTCTTT
TRBJ2-6 NA TRBV5-1 NA CASYGTGESGANVLTF TGCGCCAGCTACGGGACGGGGGAATCTGGGGCCAACGTCCTGACTTTC
TRBJ2-1 many TRBV7-9 TRBD1 CASSSETPGQVRDEQFF TGTGCCAGCAGCTCCGAGACCCCAGGACAGGTTCGCGATGAGCAGTTCTTC
TRBJ1-1 NA TRBV19 NA CASSIMESQTEAFF TGTGCCAGTAGTATTATGGAATCCCAGACTGAAGCTTTCTTT
TRBJ2-5 few TRBV11-2 NA CASSAEEGGETQYF TGTGCCAGCAGCGCCGAAGAGGGGGGGGAGACCCAGTACTTC
TRBJ2-1 NA TRBV6-8 TRBD2 CASSWTSGGASYNEQFF TGTGCCAGCAGTTGGACTAGCGGGGGAGCGTCCTACAATGAGCAGTTCTTC
TRBJ1-4 NA TRBV2 NA CASSGRTEKLFF TGTGCCAGCAGTGGGAGGACAGAAAAACTGTTTTTT
TRBJ1-4 NA TRBV4-1 TRBD1 CASSQDSTGDEKLFF TGCGCCAGCAGCCAAGATTCGACAGGGGATGAAAAACTGTTTTTT
TRBJ1-1 few TRBV7-9 TRBD1 CASSQSDRVTLAAEAFF TGTGCCAGCAGCCAATCTGACAGGGTTACTTTGGCCGCTGAAGCTTTCTTT
TRBJ2-2 NA TRBV29-1 NA CSVEAPLRGELFF TGCAGCGTTGAAGCCCCCCTGCGCGGGGAGCTGTTTTTT
TRBJ2-1 NA TRBV12-3/TRBV12-4 TRBD2 CASSSPGLEYNEQFF TGTGCCAGCAGTTCGCCGGGACTAGAATACAATGAGCAGTTCTTC
TRBJ1-2 many TRBV7-2 NA CASSGGMGWRSYGYTF TGTGCCAGCAGCGGGGGCATGGGTTGGCGAAGTTATGGCTACACCTTC